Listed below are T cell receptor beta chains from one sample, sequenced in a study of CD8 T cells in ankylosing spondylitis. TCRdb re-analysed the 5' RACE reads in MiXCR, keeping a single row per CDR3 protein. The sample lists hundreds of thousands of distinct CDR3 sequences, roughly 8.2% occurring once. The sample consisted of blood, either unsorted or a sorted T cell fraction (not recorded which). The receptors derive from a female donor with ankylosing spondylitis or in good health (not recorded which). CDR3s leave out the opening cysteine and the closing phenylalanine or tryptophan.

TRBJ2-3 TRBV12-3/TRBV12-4 ASSLSVSTDTQY
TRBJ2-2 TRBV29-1 SGLVVDTGELF
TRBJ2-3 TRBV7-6 ASSLGGLAGVMDTQY
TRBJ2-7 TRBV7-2 ASSSSGPYEQY
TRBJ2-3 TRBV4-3 ASSRYSTDTQY
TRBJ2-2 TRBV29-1 SVSTSGTGELF
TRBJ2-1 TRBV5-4 ASSLGPGVLRNEQF
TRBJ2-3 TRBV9 ASSGEGDTQY
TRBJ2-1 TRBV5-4 ASSRTDSYNEQF
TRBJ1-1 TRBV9 ASSVHSLNTEAF
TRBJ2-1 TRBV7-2 ASSRPEGTYNEQF
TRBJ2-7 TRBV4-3 ASSQDITYEQY
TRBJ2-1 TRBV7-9 ASSPPGAGSYNEQF
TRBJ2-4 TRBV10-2 ASRIQGMVKNIQY
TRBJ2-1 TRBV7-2 ASSYPGLVPYNEQF
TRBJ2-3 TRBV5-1 ASSLVQKSSDTQY
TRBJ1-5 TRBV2 ASNPQASLTGPQH
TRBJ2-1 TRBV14 ASSVLAASSYNEQF
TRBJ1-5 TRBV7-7 ASSLNLDQPQH
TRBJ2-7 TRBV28 ASSSAPLTYEQY
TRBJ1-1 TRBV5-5 ASKGGQDNTEAF
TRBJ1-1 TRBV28 ASGPGYGARAF
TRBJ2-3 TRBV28 ASGSAASTDTQY
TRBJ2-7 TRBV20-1 SARGGSRSYEQY
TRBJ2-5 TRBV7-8 ASSQDRGTSGETQY
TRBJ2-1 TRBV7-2 ASSLSSDEQF
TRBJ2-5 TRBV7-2 ASSRSGTGQETQY
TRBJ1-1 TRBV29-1 SVRVAGSNTEAF
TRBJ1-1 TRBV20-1 SAARTANTEAF
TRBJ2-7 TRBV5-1 ASSPYSGLTYEQY
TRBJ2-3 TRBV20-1 SATPNLAGGPTDTQY
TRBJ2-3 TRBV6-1 ASSPLREDTQY
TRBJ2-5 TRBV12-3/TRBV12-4 ASTKLGETQY
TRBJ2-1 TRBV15 ATSGDRSSYNEQF
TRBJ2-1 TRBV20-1 SAREGLAGNLKWNEQF
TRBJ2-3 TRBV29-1 SVVKKGETDTQY
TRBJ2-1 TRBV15 ATSRDIDRVVPNNEQF
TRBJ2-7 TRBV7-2 ASSFGGSVSEQY
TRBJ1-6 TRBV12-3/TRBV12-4 ASCLLGDQGSYNSPLH
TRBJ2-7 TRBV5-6 ASSAGPTSYEQY
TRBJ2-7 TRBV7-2 ASSLAGTGMAYEQH
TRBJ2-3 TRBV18 ASSPGGTTDTQY
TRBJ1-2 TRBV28 ASSPQTGEFYGYT
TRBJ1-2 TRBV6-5 ASSYDGSRRYT
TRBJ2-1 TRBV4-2 ASSLYRTSGTPYNEQF
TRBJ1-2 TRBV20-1 SARAGQGYYGYT
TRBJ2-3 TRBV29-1 SVGGDKDTQY
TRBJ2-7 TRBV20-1 SARPSGDSYEQY
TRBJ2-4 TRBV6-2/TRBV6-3 ASNHAGGKNIQY
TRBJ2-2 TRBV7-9 ASSSGTSDSGELF
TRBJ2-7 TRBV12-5 ASGLVLSGFPYEQY
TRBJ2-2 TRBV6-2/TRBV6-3 ASSGINTGELF